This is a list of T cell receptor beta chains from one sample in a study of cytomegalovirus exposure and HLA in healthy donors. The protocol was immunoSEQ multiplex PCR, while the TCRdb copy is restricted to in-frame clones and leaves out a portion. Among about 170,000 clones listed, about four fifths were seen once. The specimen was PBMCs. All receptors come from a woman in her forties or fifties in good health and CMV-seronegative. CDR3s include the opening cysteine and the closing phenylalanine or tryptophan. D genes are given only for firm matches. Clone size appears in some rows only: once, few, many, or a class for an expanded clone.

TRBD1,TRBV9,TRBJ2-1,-,CASSPGQGRYNEQFF,TGTGCCAGCAGCCCAGGACAGGGACGATACAATGAGCAGTTCTTC
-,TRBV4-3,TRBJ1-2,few,CASSQDGGDYGYTF,TGCGCCAGCAGCCAAGATGGGGGGGACTATGGCTACACCTTC
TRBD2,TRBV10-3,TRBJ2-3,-,CAISDTGLGGTDTQYF,TGTGCCATCAGTGACACGGGACTAGGAGGCACAGATACGCAGTATTTT
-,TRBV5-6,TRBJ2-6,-,CASSLEGAGANVLTF,TGTGCCAGCAGCTTGGAAGGGGCTGGGGCCAACGTCCTGACTTTC
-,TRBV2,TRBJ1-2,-,CASTGSVAGYTF,TGTGCCAGCACAGGGTCAGTCGCAGGCTACACCTTC
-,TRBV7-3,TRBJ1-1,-,CASGGGGRVEAFF,TGTGCCTCGGGAGGGGGAGGTAGGGTTGAAGCTTTCTTT
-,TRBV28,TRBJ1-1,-,CASSPSIRGTEAFF,TGTGCCAGCAGTCCCAGTATCAGGGGTACTGAAGCTTTCTTT
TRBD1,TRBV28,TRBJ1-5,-,CASSGQVGQPQHF,TGTGCCAGCAGTGGACAGGTGGGTCAGCCCCAGCATTTT
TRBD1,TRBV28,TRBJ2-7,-,CASSTTGTGTFEQYF,TGTGCCAGCAGCACAACCGGGACAGGAACGTTCGAGCAGTACTTC
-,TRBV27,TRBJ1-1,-,CASSLTGTLWGTEAFF,TGTGCCAGCAGTTTAACGGGGACACTCTGGGGCACTGAAGCTTTCTTT
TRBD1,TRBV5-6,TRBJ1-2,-,CASSSYGQGDYGYTF,TGTGCCAGCAGCTCCTACGGACAGGGGGACTATGGCTACACCTTC
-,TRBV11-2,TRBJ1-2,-,CASSSGRRGNYGYTF,TGTGCCAGCAGCTCGGGACGGCGGGGGAACTATGGCTACACCTTC
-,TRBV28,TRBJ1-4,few,CASSLRREKLFF,TGTGCCAGCAGTTTGAGGCGTGAAAAACTGTTTTTT